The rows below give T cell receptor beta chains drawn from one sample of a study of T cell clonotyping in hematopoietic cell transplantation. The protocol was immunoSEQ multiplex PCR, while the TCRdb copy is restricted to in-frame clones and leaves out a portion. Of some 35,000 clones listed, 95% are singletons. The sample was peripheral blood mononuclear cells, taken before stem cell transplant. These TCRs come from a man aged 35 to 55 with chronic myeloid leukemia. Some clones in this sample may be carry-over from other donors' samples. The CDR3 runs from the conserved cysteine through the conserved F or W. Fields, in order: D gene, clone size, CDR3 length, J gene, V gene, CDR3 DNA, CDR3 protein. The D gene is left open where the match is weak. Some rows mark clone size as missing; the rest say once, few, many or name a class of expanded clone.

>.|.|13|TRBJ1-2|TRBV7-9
TGTGCCAGCAGCTTACAGGTCGACTATGGCTACACCTTC
CASSLQVDYGYTF
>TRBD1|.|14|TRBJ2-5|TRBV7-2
TGTGCCAGCAGCTCCTCAGGGGGCGGGGAGACCCAGTACTTC
CASSSSGGGETQYF
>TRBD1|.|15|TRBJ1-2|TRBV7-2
TGTGCCAGCAGCTCGAGGGGGACAGGGGCCTATGGCTACACCTTC
CASSSRGTGAYGYTF
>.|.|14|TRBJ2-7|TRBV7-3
TGTGCCAGCAGCTCTGGACTTCCCGGGGACGAGCAGTACTTC
CASSSGLPGDEQYF
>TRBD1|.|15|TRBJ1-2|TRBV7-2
TGTGCCAGCAGCAGTCCGGGGACAGGGCTTAGGGGCTACACCTTC
CASSSPGTGLRGYTF
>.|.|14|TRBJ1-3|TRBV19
TGTGCCAGTACGGCGGGTACTTCTGGAAACACCATATATTTT
CASTAGTSGNTIYF
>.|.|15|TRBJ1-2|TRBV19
TGTGCCAGTAGTATGCTCCGGACAGCCCCTATCGGCTACACCTTC
CASSMLRTAPIGYTF
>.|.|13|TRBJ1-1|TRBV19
TGTGCCAGTAGATTGAACCGGAACACTGAAGCTTTCTTT
CASRLNRNTEAFF
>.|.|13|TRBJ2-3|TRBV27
TGTGCCAGCAGGGGGCTTAGCACAGATACGCAGTATTTT
CASRGLSTDTQYF
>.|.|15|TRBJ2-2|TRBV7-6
TGTGCCAGCAGCTTTAAAAATTGGAACACCGGGGAGCTGTTTTTT
CASSFKNWNTGELFF
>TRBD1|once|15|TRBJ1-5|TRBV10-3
TGTGCCTCCGGACAGGTGGGGAATAGCAATCAGCCCCAGCATTTT
CASGQVGNSNQPQHF
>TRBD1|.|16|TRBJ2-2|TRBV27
TGTGCCAGCAGCCCCGGGACAGGGCCGAACACCGGGGAGCTGTTTTTT
CASSPGTGPNTGELFF
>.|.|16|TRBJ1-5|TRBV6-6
TGTGCCAGCAGTTACCTCGACAGAGGTAGCAATCAGCCCCAGCATTTT
CASSYLDRGSNQPQHF
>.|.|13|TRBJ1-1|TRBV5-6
TGTGCCAGCCTTTGGGGAAGCCACACTGAAGCTTTCTTT
CASLWGSHTEAFF
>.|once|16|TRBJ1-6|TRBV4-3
TGCGCCAGCAGCCAAGCCCCTCGGACAGCTAATTCACCCCTCCACTTT
CASSQAPRTANSPLHF
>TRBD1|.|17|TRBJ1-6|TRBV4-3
TGCGCCAGCAGCCTTATAGACGGACAGGGGTTTTTTTCACCCCTCCACTTT
CASSLIDGQGFFSPLHF
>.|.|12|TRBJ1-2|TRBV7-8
TGTGCCAGCAGCCCCGGGGACTATGGCTACACCTTC
CASSPGDYGYTF
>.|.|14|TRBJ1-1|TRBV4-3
TGCGCCAGCAGCCAAGATGGAATGAACACTGAAGCTTTCTTT
CASSQDGMNTEAFF
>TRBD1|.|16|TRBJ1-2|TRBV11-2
TGTGCCAGCAGCTTAGGACGGGGACAGCTCCTCTATGGCTACACCTTC
CASSLGRGQLLYGYTF
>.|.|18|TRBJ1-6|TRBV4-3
TGCGCCAGCAGCCAAGATCCCCGGGGCTCGATCTTGAATTCACCCCTCCACTTT
CASSQDPRGSILNSPLHF